This T cell receptor (beta chain) was identified during a study of long-term antiretroviral therapy in people with HIV. Study-level results: Once patients were on ART, diversity went higher but still fell short of transplant donor controls. Against controls, HIV repertoires showed narrower ranges of CDR3 length.

The assay, immunoSEQ v3.0, was run at survey level. Clones were read by immunoSEQ multiplex PCR, and TCRdb kept only the in-frame ones, dropping some. The table records fewer than 20,000 clones, 75% to 85% of them present only once. With regard to this clone: Its specificity is unknown.

Source: unsorted PBMCs, taken 2.1 years after starting antiretroviral therapy. The clonotype comes from a man aged 35 to 55 with HIV.

The CDR3 loop reads CASSPDDRDAGYTF. CDR3 nucleotides: TGTGCCAGCAGCCCAGATGACAGGGACGCTGGCTACACCTTC. This chain links TRBV5-8 with TRBJ1-2, with 7 bases matching TRBD1. V was clipped by 4 bases and J by 7 bases; unmatched bases: 10. Germline CDR1 SGHTS, CDR2 YDEGEE. This CDR3 is 14 amino acids long.